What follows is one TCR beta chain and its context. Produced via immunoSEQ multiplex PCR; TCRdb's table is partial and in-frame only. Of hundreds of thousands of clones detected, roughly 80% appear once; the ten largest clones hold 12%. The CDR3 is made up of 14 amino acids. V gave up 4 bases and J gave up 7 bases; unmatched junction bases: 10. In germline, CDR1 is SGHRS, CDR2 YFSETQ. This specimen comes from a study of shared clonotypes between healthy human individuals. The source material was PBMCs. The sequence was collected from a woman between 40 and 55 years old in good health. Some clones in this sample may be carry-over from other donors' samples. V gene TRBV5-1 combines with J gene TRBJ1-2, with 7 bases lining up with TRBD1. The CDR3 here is CASSPEGTVAGYTF. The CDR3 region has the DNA TGCGCCAGCAGCCCGGAGGGGACAGTTGCTGGCTACACCTTC.